This passage covers 27 T cell receptor beta chains from one sample sequenced in a study of lymphopenia after photon versus proton radiotherapy. The protocol was immunoSEQ multiplex PCR, while the TCRdb copy is restricted to in-frame clones and leaves out a portion. The repertoire holds around 160,000 clones, with roughly nine tenths as singletons. This sample comprised peripheral blood, obtained from a patient treated with photon-based radiotherapy. These receptors were collected from a man aged 45-60 years with gastric cancer.

There are a few counts of this clone. V usage is TRBV6-5 and J usage is TRBJ2-3; D is ambiguous. Per the germline V gene, CDR1 is MNHEY and CDR2 is SVGAGI. The CDR3 runs 15 residues. V shed 2 bases and J shed 4 bases, with 13 bases lying between them. In DNA, the CDR3 is TGTGCCAGCAGTTACGGGCCGTTACAGCCAGATACGCAGTATTTT. Protein sequence: CASSYGPLQPDTQYF.

The chain employs TRBV7-8 and TRBJ2-2; the match to TRBD2 covers 7 bases. The CDR3 sequence is 19 residues long. CDR1 is SGHVS and CDR2 is FQNEAQ in the germline V gene. The V segment lost 5 bases and the J segment 6 bases; nucleotides outside the gene matches: 21. CDR3 sequence: CASSRGVLGGSYFAGELFF. Written as DNA, the CDR3 is TGTGCCAGCAGCCGTGGGGTGTTGGGCGGGAGCTATTTTGCCGGGGAGCTGTTTTTT.

V and J are TRBV28 and TRBJ2-1; 8 bases align to TRBD1. V dropped 5 bases and J dropped 5; count of bases not matched to a gene: 8. The CDR3 runs 15 residues. Germline values: CDR1 MDHEN, CDR2 SYDVKM. CDR3 DNA sequence: TGTGCCAGCAGTCCTCAGGGGGCGGTCAACAATGAGCAGTTCTTC. Its translation is CASSPQGAVNNEQFF. Full variable domain (outside the CDR3, taken from reference TRBV28 and TRBJ2-1): DVKVTQSSRYLVKRTGEKVFLECVQDMDHENMFWYRQDPGLGLRLIYFSYDVKMKEKGDIPEGYSVSREKKERFSLILESASTNQTSMYLCASSPQGAVNNEQFFGPGTRLTVL.

The chain employs TRBV13 and TRBJ1-3; D uncertain. V lost 6 bases and J lost 4, with 19 bases in between. Germline V gene sequence: CDR1 PRHDT, CDR2 FYEKMQ (reference sequence). The CDR3 totals 16 residues. CDR3 in DNA: TGTGCCAGCAGGGCCCCGGCCCGGGGTGCCGGAAACACCATATATTTT. Translated: CASRAPARGAGNTIYF.

The V call is TRBV5-1, the J call TRBJ1-4, with 9 bases fitting TRBD1. There are 15 residues in the CDR3. Germline CDR1 and CDR2: SGHRS and YFSETQ. J lost 8 bases, V lost 0 bases, and 5 bases had no gene match. CDR3 protein: CASSLEGTGNEKLFF. The CDR3 DNA is TGCGCCAGCAGCTTGGAGGGGACAGGGAACGAAAAACTGTTTTTT.

The V and J genes are TRBV28 and TRBJ2-1; weak D call: TRBD2 (5 bases). Between the trimmed V and J ends, which lost 6 bases and 3 bases, there was a span of 6 bases. The germline gives CDR1 MDHEN, CDR2 SYDVKM. The CDR3 contains 12 residues. CDR3 in amino acids: CASSGLYNEQFF. In nucleotides, the CDR3 is TGTGCCAGCAGCGGACTCTACAATGAGCAGTTCTTC.

The chain has TRBV25-1 and TRBJ2-1; TRBD2 matches at 13 bases. This CDR3 is 14 amino acids long. Trimming took 11 bases from V and 4 from J; bases not matched to a gene: 5. CDR1 and CDR2 (germline): MGHDK, SYGVNS. CDR3 protein: CASSLAGGYNEQFF. For the CDR3, the DNA is TGTGCCTCTTCACTAGCGGGAGGGTACAATGAGCAGTTCTTC. The variable domain in full, completed from reference TRBV25-1 and TRBJ2-1, reads EADIYQTPRYLVIGTGKKITLECSQTMGHDKMYWYQQDPGMELHLIHYSYGVNSTEKGDLSSESTVSRIRTEHFPLTLESARPSHTSQYLCASSLAGGYNEQFFGPGTRLTVL.

The V call is TRBV10-2, the J call TRBJ1-5, with D unclear. CDR1 and CDR2 (germline): WSHSY, SAAADI. The V end lost 2 bases, the J end lost 7 bases, and 9 bases lay between the germline ends. There are 13 residues in the CDR3. The CDR3 coding sequence is TGCGCCAGCAGTGAGGCTTTGAAGCAGCCCCAGCATTTT. It is translated as CASSEALKQPQHF.

The chain carries TRBV14 and TRBJ2-1, with TRBD2 matching over 9 bases. This CDR3 spans 18 amino acids. Germline assignment: CDR1 SGHDN and CDR2 FVKESK. J gave up 5 bases and V 1 base, and 12 bases lay outside the gene matches. This CDR3 reads CASSQASGTYLNDNEQFF. The CDR3 nucleotides read TGTGCCAGCAGCCAAGCTAGCGGGACTTACCTAAACGACAATGAGCAGTTCTTC.

The chain is built from TRBV4-1 and TRBJ1-1; D unresolved. This CDR3 has 14 amino acids. In germline, CDR1 is MGHRA, CDR2 YSYEKL. V lost 0 bases and J lost 6, with 11 bases in between. The CDR3 sequence: CASSQEPLWAEAFF. The CDR3 nucleotides are TGCGCCAGCAGCCAAGAACCCCTTTGGGCTGAAGCTTTCTTT.

This clone was picked up one time. The V and J genes are TRBV6-5 and TRBJ2-7; 8 bases map to TRBD1. Germline loops: CDR1 MNHEY, CDR2 SVGAGI. The CDR3 has 14 residues. V lost 2 bases to trimming and J lost 2 bases; unmatched junction nucleotides: 2. The CDR3 here is CASSYDRGPYEQYF. CDR3 nucleotides: TGTGCCAGCAGTTACGACAGGGGACCCTACGAGCAGTACTTC.

This clone appeared a single time. J is TRBJ2-7 and V is TRBV5-6, with 11 positions matching TRBD2. Germline V gene lookup returns CDR1 SGHDT and CDR2 YYEEEE. This CDR3 is 16 amino acids long. V lost 3 bases and J lost 3; bases outside the gene matches: 8. The CDR3: CASSSWGGLAVYEQYF. The CDR3 DNA reads as TGTGCCAGCAGCTCCTGGGGGGGACTAGCGGTCTACGAGCAGTACTTC. Using reference TRBV5-6 and TRBJ2-7 for the parts outside the CDR3, the full variable domain is DAGVTQSPTHLIKTRGQQVTLRCSPKSGHDTVSWYQQALGQGPQFIFQYYEEEERQRGNFPDRFSGHQFPNYSSELNVNALLLGDSALYLCASSSWGGLAVYEQYFGPGTRLTVT.

The V and J genes are TRBV18 and TRBJ1-1; D not resolved. V lost 3 bases and J lost 4, with 15 bases in between. CDR1 and CDR2 from the germline V gene are KGHSH and LQKENI. The CDR3 runs 15 residues. CDR3 protein: CASSPRPGFGTEAFF. The CDR3 DNA reads TGTGCCAGCTCACCTCGACCGGGTTTCGGCACTGAAGCTTTCTTT.

As for this clone: Other DNA sequences in this specimen translate into the identical CDR3. The chain combines TRBV28 with TRBJ1-1; D might be TRBD1 (6 bases). This CDR3 has 15 residues. V was trimmed by 2 bases and J by 2 bases, leaving 12 bases between them. Germline CDR1 and CDR2: MDHEN and SYDVKM. CDR3 nucleotides: TGTGCCAGCAGTTTAAGGACAGTGAGAAACACTGAAGCTTTCTTT. This encodes CASSLRTVRNTEAFF.

V is TRBV6-6 and J is TRBJ2-2, with 8 bases matching TRBD2. The CDR3 sequence is 14 residues long. Trimming removed 10 bases from V and 7 bases from J; junction bases left unmatched: 11. Germline V gene lookup returns CDR1 MNHNY and CDR2 SVGAGI (reference sequence). Written as DNA, the CDR3 is TGTGCCATCCCGGGAGGGGCCTGGGGCGGGGAGCTGTTTTTT. It specifies CAIPGGAWGGELFF.

The DNA for the CDR3 is TGTGCCAGCAGCCAACAAGGGGGATCTGAGCAGTTCTTC. It yields the protein CASSQQGGSEQFF. The genes are TRBV7-2 and TRBJ2-1; D may be TRBD1 (6 bases). From germline, CDR1 is SGHTA and CDR2 FQGNSA. The ends were cut back, 5 bases at V and 9 bases at J, with 14 bases in the middle. The CDR3 length is 13 residues.

This chain joins TRBV5-4 and TRBJ2-5; 10 bases line up with TRBD2. The CDR3 totals 16 residues. CDR1 is SGHNT, CDR2 YYREEE, per germline (reference sequence). The V gene end was trimmed by 5 bases and the J gene end by 5 bases; junction bases not matched to a gene: 12. CDR3 in DNA: TGTGCCAGCAGACGAGCAAGCGGGAGGGGGAGGGAGACCCAGTACTTC. It translates to CASRRASGRGRETQYF. The full variable domain, its missing parts supplied by reference TRBV5-4 and TRBJ2-5, is ETGVTQSPTHLIKTRGQQVTLRCSSQSGHNTVSWYQQALGQGPQFIFQYYREEENGRGNFPPRFSGLQFPNYSSELNVNALELDDSALYLCASRRASGRGRETQYFGPGTRLLVL.

The chain combines TRBV6-1 with TRBJ1-1, with D possibly matching TRBD1 (5 bases). From germline, CDR1 is MNHNS and CDR2 SASEGT. The V gene lost 8 bases and the J gene lost 1 base, with 17 bases spanning the gap. The CDR3 covers 15 residues. The CDR3 sequence: CASAPQQGANTEAFF. The CDR3 coding sequence is TGTGCCAGCGCTCCCCAGCAAGGGGCGAACACTGAAGCTTTCTTT.

This clone was detected only a few times. The rearrangement uses TRBV11-1 and TRBJ2-7; 11 bases fit TRBD2. Germline values: CDR1 SGHAT, CDR2 FQDESV (reference sequence). J gave up 4 bases and V 5 bases, and 7 bases lay outside the gene matches. The CDR3 sequence is 15 residues long. The CDR3 protein is CASSTTSGRFYEQYF. For the CDR3, the DNA is TGTGCCAGCAGCACCACTAGCGGGAGATTTTACGAGCAGTACTTC.

This chain connects TRBV29-1 to TRBJ2-1, with D hard to call. V was shortened by 3 bases and J by 8 bases, with 14 bases between the two germline ends. Germline V gene data show CDR1 as SQVTM and CDR2 as ANQGSEA. The CDR3 covers 13 residues. The CDR3 sequence: CSVDPLRRYEQFF. CDR3 coding DNA: TGCAGCGTTGATCCGTTACGAAGGTATGAGCAGTTCTTC.

The chain links TRBV5-5 to TRBJ2-7; D is ambiguous. Germline lookup yields CDR1 SGHKS and CDR2 YYEKEE (reference sequence). The CDR3 is 14 residues long. V shed 0 bases and J shed 0 bases, with 7 bases lying between them. The CDR3 bases are TGTGCCAGCAGCTTGGAAGGTTCCTCCTACGAGCAGTACTTC. Amino acids: CASSLEGSSYEQYF.

The J gene is TRBJ2-6, the V gene TRBV7-9; TRBD2 might be the D (5 bases). Trimming removed 0 bases from V and 2 bases from J, with 11 bases in between. Germline CDR1 is SEHNR and CDR2 is FQNEAQ (reference sequence). This CDR3 region has 17 residues. The CDR3 sequence is CASSLAFWETGANVLTF. In DNA, the CDR3 is TGTGCCAGCAGCTTAGCTTTCTGGGAGACTGGGGCCAACGTCCTGACTTTC.

The rearrangement joins TRBV28 to TRBJ1-5, with unresolved D. Germline lookup yields CDR1 MDHEN and CDR2 SYDVKM. Trimming stripped 6 bases from V and 4 bases from J, with 7 bases between. This CDR3 spans 12 amino acids. The CDR3 here is CASRQNNQPQHF. The CDR3 DNA is TGTGCCAGCAGACAGAATAATCAGCCCCAGCATTTT.

The chain links TRBV4-2 to TRBJ2-5; D uncertain. Germline-derived CDR1 and CDR2 are LGHNA and YNFKEQ. V was pared by 3 bases and J by 2 bases, with 10 bases between. CDR3 length equals 14 residues. The CDR3 sequence is CASSQSASQETQYF. In DNA, the CDR3 is TGTGCCAGCAGCCAGTCGGCATCTCAAGAGACCCAGTACTTC.

This chain uses TRBV28 with TRBJ2-3; no definite D call. Per germline, CDR1 MDHEN and CDR2 SYDVKM. Trimming removed 6 bases from V and 2 bases from J, with 6 bases in between. The CDR3 covers 12 residues. The CDR3 spells CASSSDTDTQYF. In DNA form, the CDR3 reads TGTGCCAGCAGCTCGGACACAGATACGCAGTATTTT.

This clone was observed a handful of times. The CDR3, as DNA: TGTGCCAGCAGAGTAGAGGGGGACAGGGGGCGGGAAGCTTTCTTT. This translates into CASRVEGDRGREAFF. The genes are TRBV28 and TRBJ1-1, with TRBD1 matching 12 bases. The CDR3 consists of 15 residues. The V gene end was trimmed by 6 bases and the J gene end by 8 bases; junction bases not matched to a gene: 10. Germline V lookup: CDR1 MDHEN, CDR2 SYDVKM.

V gene TRBV11-2 combines with J gene TRBJ2-7; TRBD2 matches 10 bases. Germline lookup yields CDR1 SGHAT and CDR2 FQNNGV. The CDR3 consists of 15 residues. V dropped 0 bases and J dropped 4; count of bases not matched to a gene: 3. The CDR3 spells CASSLDPSGSYEQYF. The CDR3 nucleotides are TGTGCCAGCAGCTTAGACCCTAGCGGGAGTTACGAGCAGTACTTC.